This T cell receptor (beta chain) is from a study of blood T cells in healthy people across ages. Sample-barcoded 5' priming and a J-beta primer mix drove a second PCR of 7 to 11 cycles. Each cDNA molecule was tagged by a template-switch adaptor with 12 random nucleotides. TCRdb independently ran MiXCR on the 5' RACE reads; one entry per CDR3 protein. The table includes hundreds of thousands of distinct CDR3 sequences, about 28% detected once. A word on this clonotype: Its target is not known.

This CDR3 has 14 residues. Per germline, CDR1 DFQATT and CDR2 SNEGSKA (reference sequence). Trimming cost V 6 bases and J 0 bases, with 12 bases left between them. Study-wide findings and caveats: There was a strong correlation between TCR beta diversity and naive T cell percentage. Donor CMV status was unknown, possibly confounding expanded clonotype changes. Getting older went along with TCR beta diversity per million T cells dropping roughly linearly.

The V call is TRBV20-1, the J call TRBJ1-5; the D gene is possibly TRBD1 (6 bases). The sequence came from a woman aged 80 or over in good health. The sample taken for sequencing was blood. CDR3 amino acids: CSAGTPYSNQPQHF. CDR3 coding DNA: TGCAGTGCCGGGACACCCTATAGCAATCAGCCCCAGCATTTT.